The clone carrying this TCR beta chain has just a few counts. The library protocol tagged each TCR cDNA with a unique molecular identifier. One entry per CDR3 protein, called by TCRdb with MiXCR from the 5' RACE reads. Of tens of thousands of distinct CDR3 sequences listed, 6.5% to 8.5% were seen once; the top ten hold over 25%. The sample belongs to a study of spatial heterogeneity in lung cancer. Time point: sample taken at primary tumor resection. The CDR3 has 12 amino acids. Germline assignment: CDR1 DFQATT and CDR2 SNEGSKA (reference sequence). V was clipped by 2 bases and J by 1 base, with 4 bases between them.

The origin of this receptor is a male donor with early-stage non-small cell lung cancer. The source was PBMCs, collected at surgery. The chain employs TRBV20-1 and TRBJ2-3; no reliable D call. The CDR3 sequence is CSARRGTDTQYF. The CDR3 region has the DNA TGCAGTGCTAGAAGAGGCACAGATACGCAGTATTTT.